Listed here are 30 T cell receptor beta chains from one sample, sequenced in a study of T cell repertoires in ileal Crohn's disease. Assay used: immunoSEQ multiplex PCR; TCRdb lists only in-frame clones, some missing. The sample holds about 7,400 clones, around 74% seen once. Time point here: neoterminal ileum biopsy at postoperative endoscopy, about 6 months after surgery. The sequencing input was ileal tissue. These TCRs come from an adult with Crohn's disease.

This chain joins TRBV2 and TRBJ1-1; possible D gene TRBD1, 5 bases. The V end was cut by 5 bases, the J end by 0 bases, with 7 bases between. The CDR3 loop spans 13 amino acids. Germline assignment: CDR1 SNHLY and CDR2 FYNNEI. The CDR3 spells CASSLQVNTEAFF. The CDR3 DNA sequence: TGTGCCAGCAGTTTACAGGTGAACACTGAAGCTTTCTTT.

The sample holds one count of this clone. The V and J genes are TRBV11-3 and TRBJ2-2, with D possibly TRBD1 on 6 matching bases. Germline V gene sequence: CDR1 SGHNT, CDR2 YENEEA. The CDR3 is 15 amino acids. V lost 5 bases, J lost 0 bases, and 10 bases lay in between. The CDR3, as DNA: TGTGCCAGCAGCCCACAGGGTACGAACACCGGGGAGCTGTTTTTT. Protein product: CASSPQGTNTGELFF.

The rearrangement uses TRBV13 and TRBJ2-5, with D maybe TRBD2 (5 bases). With the DNA end fitting TRBJ2-7 better, the J assignment may be wrong. Germline V CDR1 and CDR2: PRHDT, FYEKMQ (reference sequence). This CDR3 region has 13 residues. CDR3 DNA: TGTGCCAGCAGCTTTTCGGGGATCTACGAGCAGTACTTC. Amino acids: CASSFSGIYEQYF.

The rearrangement joins TRBV30 to TRBJ2-3; 7 bases are shared with TRBD1. CDR3 length equals 16 residues. The J segment lost 4 bases and the V segment lost 2 bases, leaving 12 bases of the junction unmatched. Per the germline V gene, CDR1 is GTSNPN and CDR2 is SVGIG (reference sequence). The CDR3 loop is CAWSLTPGQKADTQYF. The CDR3 coding sequence is TGTGCCTGGAGTCTAACCCCGGGACAGAAAGCAGATACGCAGTATTTT. Drawing the rest from reference TRBV30 and TRBJ2-3, the complete variable domain is SQTIHQWPATLVQPVGSPLSLECTVEGTSNPNLYWYRQAAGRGLQLLFYSVGIGQISSEVPQNLSASRPQDRQFILSSKKLLLSDSGFYLCAWSLTPGQKADTQYFGPGTRLTVL.

The chain recombines TRBV11-2 with TRBJ2-7, with 10 bases lining up with TRBD1. The CDR3 consists of 18 residues. Per the germline V gene, CDR1 is SGHAT and CDR2 is FQNNGV. V lost 0 bases to trimming and J lost 6 bases; unmatched junction nucleotides: 14. CDR3 amino acids: CASSLEQGWGTGACEQYF. DNA for the CDR3: TGTGCCAGCAGCTTAGAGCAGGGGTGGGGGACAGGGGCTTGCGAGCAGTACTTC.

This clone was counted a few times. The V gene is TRBV28, the J gene TRBJ1-6, with 8 nucleotides matching TRBD1. Germline V gene sequence: CDR1 MDHEN, CDR2 SYDVKM. This CDR3 is built from 16 residues. The trim removed 5 bases at V and 8 bases at J, leaving 11 bases unmatched. The CDR3 nucleotides are TGTGCCAGCAGTCCTTCGTCCGGGACAGGCGATTCACCCCTCCACTTT. It codes for CASSPSSGTGDSPLHF.

The chain uses TRBV5-4 and TRBJ2-2; D is unresolved. V dropped 0 bases and J dropped 8 bases, with 5 bases sitting between them. Germline-derived CDR1 and CDR2 are SGHNT and YYREEE (reference sequence). The length of the CDR3 is 12 residues. The CDR3 sequence: CASSLAVGELFF. CDR3 nucleotides: TGTGCCAGCAGCTTGGCCGTAGGGGAGCTGTTTTTT.

The chain is built from TRBV13 and TRBJ1-6; TRBD1 matches 9 bases. The CDR3 covers 16 residues. V was clipped by 4 bases and J by 8 bases; unmatched bases: 9. The germline V gene has CDR1 PRHDT and CDR2 FYEKMQ (reference sequence). The CDR3 region has the DNA TGTGCCAGCAGCTCTACAGGGGGCCGTCGGGATTCACCCCTCCACTTT. Residues: CASSSTGGRRDSPLHF. The whole variable domain, filled in from reference TRBV13 and TRBJ1-6, reads AAGVIQSPRHLIKEKRETATLKCYPIPRHDTVYWYQQGPGQDPQFLISFYEKMQSDKGSIPDRFSAQQFSDYHSELNMSSLELGDSALYFCASSSTGGRRDSPLHFGNGTRLTVT.

CDR3 loop: CASTRQYSNQPQHF. Written as DNA, the CDR3 is TGTGCCAGCACCCGACAGTATAGCAATCAGCCCCAGCATTTT. The chain is built from TRBV28 and TRBJ1-5; possible D gene TRBD1, 5 bases. Trimming took 7 bases from V and 0 from J, leaving 10 bases between them. From germline, CDR1 is MDHEN and CDR2 SYDVKM. CDR3 length equals 14 residues.

This clone was seen more than once but under ten times. The chain links TRBV5-1 to TRBJ2-7; no reliable D call. Germline V lookup: CDR1 SGHRS, CDR2 YFSETQ. The length of the CDR3 is 12 residues. Deletions cut 4 bases from V and 7 bases from J, with 12 bases between. CDR3 region: CASSPGFGEQYF. DNA for the CDR3: TGCGCCAGCAGCCCCGGGTTCGGGGAGCAGTACTTC. The full variable domain, with the rest looked up from reference TRBV5-1 and TRBJ2-7, is KAGVTQTPRYLIKTRGQQVTLSCSPISGHRSVSWYQQTPGQGLQFLFEYFSETQRNKGNFPGRFSGRQFSNSRSEMNVSTLELGDSALYLCASSPGFGEQYFGPGTRLTVT.

The chain uses TRBV23-1 and TRBJ2-5; the D gene is possibly TRBD1 (6 bases). The J call may be mistaken, given a closer DNA end match to TRBJ2-7. TRBV23-1 is assigned to the ORF class and has an uncertain function. The CDR3 spans 12 residues. The CDR3 sequence: CASRDSSYEQYF. CDR3 sequence (DNA): TGCGCCAGCAGGGACAGCTCCTACGAGCAGTACTTC.

The V and J genes are TRBV18 and TRBJ2-5, with 7 nucleotides matching TRBD2. This CDR3 comprises 14 residues. Unmatched junction bases numbered 3, after V lost 4 bases and J lost 1 base. The germline CDR1 and CDR2 sequences are KGHSH and LQKENI. The CDR3: CASSQSGAQETQYF. The CDR3 coding sequence is TGTGCCAGCTCACAAAGCGGGGCCCAAGAGACCCAGTACTTC.

The CDR3 bases are TGCGCCAGCAGCGAAGGGGACTTGCCATCCTACGAGCAGTACTTC. Amino acids: CASSEGDLPSYEQYF. The chain has TRBV4-3 and TRBJ2-7; TRBD2 is a possible D gene (6 bases). The germline gives CDR1 LGHNA, CDR2 YSLEER. Trimming removed 5 bases at V and 1 base at J, with 15 bases between. The CDR3 totals 15 residues.

The chain is built from TRBV11-1 and TRBJ1-4; 7 nucleotides match TRBD1. V was clipped by 5 bases and J by 5 bases; unmatched bases: 5. CDR3 length: 14 residues. The germline gives CDR1 SGHAT, CDR2 FQDESV (reference sequence). DNA of the CDR3: TGTGCCAGCAGCCCGGACAGGACAAATGAAAAACTGTTTTTT. It codes for CASSPDRTNEKLFF.

The CDR3 DNA is TGTGCCAGCAGTGGGCCAGGGACAGCTTTTTCATACGAGCAGTACTTC. Its translation: CASSGPGTAFSYEQYF. This sequence joins TRBV28 and TRBJ2-7, with TRBD1 matching 7 bases. J was trimmed by 4 bases and V by 5 bases; bases with no gene match: 14. The CDR3 length is 16 residues. Germline assignment: CDR1 MDHEN and CDR2 SYDVKM.

Details on this clone: The junction differs from germline at one of its ends, possibly a read error. The chain employs TRBV7-7 and TRBJ2-5; D is possibly TRBD1 (6 bases). Germline V lookup: CDR1 SSHAT, CDR2 FNYEAQ (reference sequence). CDR3 length: 13 amino acids. CDR3 in amino acids: CASSIGTQETQYF. The CDR3 DNA reads TGTGCTAGCAGCATAGGGACACAAGAGACCCAGTACTTC.

The chain joins TRBV19 to TRBJ1-4; D ambiguous. The V gene's germline CDR1 is LNHDA and CDR2 SQIVND (reference sequence). The CDR3 totals 14 residues. Trimming pared 7 bases from V and 3 bases from J, leaving 12 bases between. CDR3 in DNA: TGTGCCAGTACCCAAGTCTCGGCTAATGAAAAACTGTTTTTT. The encoded protein is CASTQVSANEKLFF.

This clone showed up just a few times. The chain couples TRBV7-8 to TRBJ2-7, with a possible D match to TRBD2 (5 bases). CDR1 is SGHVS and CDR2 is FQNEAQ in the germline V gene. The length of the CDR3 is 16 residues. V lost 0 bases and J lost 3, with 15 bases in between. As DNA, the CDR3 is TGTGCCAGCAGCTTAGCCATAGGTTACGGAGGCTACGAGCAGTACTTC. The encoded protein is CASSLAIGYGGYEQYF.

The chain recombines TRBV27 with TRBJ1-6; D remains unclear. Germline V gives CDR1 MNHEY, CDR2 SMNVEV (reference sequence). Trimming shortened V by 8 bases and J by 13 bases, and 15 bases separated the two germline ends. The CDR3 loop spans 12 amino acids. Here the CDR3 DNA reads TGTGCCAGCGCCTTTAGAGGTACGCCCCTCCACTTT. Protein product: CASAFRGTPLHF.

This chain joins TRBV7-8 and TRBJ1-4, with 9 nucleotides matching TRBD1. The CDR3 loop spans 15 amino acids. The germline V gene encodes CDR1 SGHVS and CDR2 FQNEAQ. Trimming cost V 6 bases and J 14 bases; bases outside gene matches: 16. The CDR3 DNA follows: TGTGCCAGCAGAGACCCGGGACAGGGTAATCTAGGGCTGTTTTTT. It is translated as CASRDPGQGNLGLFF.

The rearrangement uses TRBV6-5 and TRBJ1-5; TRBD1 matches at 8 bases. The CDR3 consists of 14 residues. CDR1 and CDR2 from the germline V gene are MNHEY and SVGAGI. V lost 6 bases, J lost 11 bases, and 12 bases stayed unmatched. The CDR3 is CASRTRQGSLAQHF. As DNA, the CDR3 is TGTGCCAGCAGGACGCGACAGGGGAGTTTAGCCCAGCATTTT.

In its sample, this clone is large (0.1 to 1%). This chain joins TRBV18 and TRBJ2-3, with D hard to call. The CDR3 covers 13 residues. Germline CDR1 KGHSH, CDR2 LQKENI. Trimming cost V 2 bases and J 10 bases, with 13 bases left between them. CDR3 sequence reads: CASSPDPGWPQYF. The CDR3, as DNA: TGTGCCAGCTCACCAGACCCCGGGTGGCCGCAGTATTTT.

The chain uses TRBV28 and TRBJ1-3; a possible D gene is TRBD1 (6 bases). This CDR3 contains 15 residues. Germline CDR1 MDHEN, CDR2 SYDVKM. V was pared by 3 bases and J by 4 bases, with 13 bases between. CDR3: CASSFRGSGGNTIYF. The CDR3 DNA reads as TGTGCCAGCAGTTTCAGGGGCTCGGGCGGAAACACCATATATTTT.

The V and J genes are TRBV25-1 and TRBJ2-5; 13 nucleotides line up with TRBD2. With 3 bases clipped from V and 2 bases from J, the junction kept 6 bases outside the gene matches. Germline CDR1 and CDR2: MGHDK and SYGVNS. This CDR3 spans 17 amino acids. The CDR3 sequence: CASSDAGLAGVQETQYF. The CDR3 bases are TGTGCCAGCAGTGACGCAGGACTAGCGGGGGTTCAAGAGACCCAGTACTTC.

The V gene is TRBV5-4, the J gene TRBJ1-2, with D possibly matching TRBD1 (5 bases). This CDR3 has 14 residues. CDR1 is SGHNT, CDR2 YYREEE, per germline (reference sequence). V was trimmed by 0 bases and J by 6 bases, leaving 12 bases between them. CDR3 coding DNA: TGTGCCAGCAGCTTGGGTAGGGGAACGGATGGCTACACCTTC. Amino acids: CASSLGRGTDGYTF.

The CDR3 DNA reads TGTGCCAGCAGCCGGATGAACCGACAGGGTAATTCACCCCTCCACTTT. Protein product: CASSRMNRQGNSPLHF. The chain joins TRBV7-6 to TRBJ1-6; TRBD1 matches 7 bases. With V trimmed by 5 bases and J by 6 bases, 10 bases remained unmatched. This CDR3 is 16 amino acids long. Germline V CDR1 and CDR2: SGHVS, FNYEAQ.

This clone was counted between two and nine times. The chain uses TRBV25-1 and TRBJ1-1; 7 bases fit TRBD1. Per germline, CDR1 MGHDK and CDR2 SYGVNS. J was trimmed by 1 base and V by 6 bases; bases with no gene match: 5. The CDR3 runs 14 residues. The CDR3 reads CASRDRLANTEAFF. The CDR3 bases are TGTGCCAGCAGGGACAGGTTGGCGAACACTGAAGCTTTCTTT.

The chain carries TRBV28 and TRBJ1-5; D perhaps matches TRBD1 (5 bases). Trimming took 6 bases from V and 9 from J, leaving 12 bases between them. The CDR3 runs to 12 residues. Germline CDR1 reads MDHEN; CDR2 reads SYDVKM. Here the CDR3 reads CASSSFGGPQHF. Written as DNA, the CDR3 is TGTGCCAGCAGCTCCTTCGGGGGGCCCCAGCATTTT.

The V gene is TRBV28, the J gene TRBJ2-7; D remains ambiguous. The CDR3 has 12 amino acids. The V gene's germline CDR1 is MDHEN and CDR2 SYDVKM. V dropped 5 bases and J dropped 7 bases, with 12 bases sitting between them. The CDR3: CASSPPVREQYF. The DNA for the CDR3 is TGTGCCAGCAGTCCCCCCGTGAGAGAGCAGTACTTC.

The genes are TRBV7-2 and TRBJ1-1; a weak D match, TRBD1 (6 bases). This CDR3 region has 15 residues. Trimming took 3 bases from V and 1 from J, leaving 12 bases between them. Germline V lookup: CDR1 SGHTA, CDR2 FQGNSA. The CDR3 nucleotides are TGTGCCAGCAGCTTTACCGGGACATCGAACACTGAAGCTTTCTTT. It specifies CASSFTGTSNTEAFF.